This T cell receptor beta chain was obtained from a study of cytomegalovirus exposure and HLA in healthy donors. About this clone itself: Its antigen is currently unknown.

V was cut by 1 base and J by 4 bases, with 5 bases left in between. In germline, CDR1 is SGHVS, CDR2 FNYEAQ. The CDR3 spans 13 residues. PCR used 60 Vbeta primers and 13 Jbeta primers. TCRdb's table, derived via immunoSEQ multiplex PCR, lists solely in-frame clones and lacks some. Altogether roughly 100,000 clones are present, approximately 74% being singletons, with the ten largest covering less than 2%. Study-level results: Immune exposure data for these donors was limited to CMV serostatus. In a later analysis, V- and J-gene trimming of beta chains associated with a DCLRE1C missense variant, replicated independently.

The TCR was taken from a woman in her thirties or forties in good health and CMV-seronegative. Source material: PBMCs. The chain is built from TRBV7-6 and TRBJ1-3; D unclear. This CDR3 reads CASSLGEGNTIYF. The CDR3 coding sequence is TGTGCCAGCAGCTTAGGGGAGGGAAACACCATATATTTT.